A single sample gave rise to the 18 T cell receptor beta chains below, sequenced in a study of CD8 T cells in ankylosing spondylitis. Study-wide points: Seemingly distinctive of ankylosing spondylitis blood was a TCR beta motif formed by eight highly homologous variants.

TCRdb analysed the 5' RACE reads with MiXCR anew, one entry per CDR3 protein. The sample carries 350,000 or so distinct CDR3 sequences, less than 10% recorded once. What these receptors recognize is not known. Material for sequencing was blood, either unsorted or a sorted T cell fraction (not recorded which). The receptors stem from a male donor with ankylosing spondylitis.

The chain has TRBV27 and TRBJ2-7; unclear D gene. The CDR3 is made up of 11 amino acids. Trimming removed 5 bases at V and 5 bases at J, with 7 bases between. Germline V lookup: CDR1 MNHEY, CDR2 SMNVEV (reference sequence). The CDR3, as DNA: TGTGCCAGCAGTACCCTTCACGAGCAGTACTTC. Amino acids: CASSTLHEQYF.

This clonotype turned up a few times. The chain recombines TRBV20-1 with TRBJ1-5; D is uncertain. CDR1 is DFQATT, CDR2 SNEGSKA, per germline (reference sequence). This CDR3 has 15 amino acids. V gave up 5 bases and J gave up 0 bases, with 14 bases separating them. The CDR3 protein is CSAPSSGLSNQPQHF. The CDR3 coding sequence is TGCAGTGCTCCCTCGAGTGGGCTTAGCAATCAGCCCCAGCATTTT.

The V gene is TRBV6-5, the J gene TRBJ2-5, with D perhaps given as TRBD1 or TRBD2 (6 bases each). This CDR3 has 13 amino acids. Germline CDR1 and CDR2: MNHEY and SVGAGI. V was clipped by 2 bases and J by 5 bases, with 9 bases between them. This chain's CDR3 is CASSYNGGETQYF. The DNA for the CDR3 is TGTGCCAGCAGTTACAACGGGGGCGAGACCCAGTACTTC.

The V call is TRBV27, the J call TRBJ1-1, with TRBD1 as a possible D gene (5 bases). The CDR3 contains 15 residues. Germline V CDR1 and CDR2: MNHEY, SMNVEV (reference sequence). V lost 2 bases to trimming and J lost 1 base, with 11 bases between them. CDR3 DNA: TGTGCCAGCAGTTTACAGGGAACATGGAACACTGAAGCTTTCTTT. Protein product: CASSLQGTWNTEAFF.

This clonotype came up many times. The CDR3 nucleotides are TGTGCCAGCCAAATAAGCGGGAGGTACAATGAGCAGTTCTTC. This translates into CASQISGRYNEQFF. This chain joins TRBV6-5 and TRBJ2-1; TRBD2 agrees at 9 bases. The J segment lost 4 bases and the V segment lost 8 bases, leaving 6 bases of the junction unmatched. This CDR3 contains 14 residues. Germline values: CDR1 MNHEY, CDR2 SVGAGI.

This chain joins TRBV27 and TRBJ2-3, with 8 bases identical to TRBD1. V shed 5 bases, J shed 5 bases, and the junction held 9 bases outside the gene matches. This CDR3 has 15 residues. Germline V gene lookup returns CDR1 MNHEY and CDR2 SMNVEV (reference sequence). The CDR3 loop reads CASSPRTGHGDTQYF. CDR3 DNA sequence: TGTGCCAGCAGTCCCCGGACAGGGCACGGAGATACGCAGTATTTT.

This clonotype came up a few times. CDR3 residues: CASSQPLGTVAKNIQYF. In DNA, the CDR3 is TGTGCCAGCAGCCAACCCCTGGGGACAGTAGCCAAAAACATTCAGTACTTC. The chain employs TRBV3-1 and TRBJ2-4; 7 bases agree with TRBD1. The junction had 7 bases not matched to a gene; V was cut back by 2 bases and J by 0 bases. This CDR3 comprises 17 residues. Germline CDR1 reads LGHDT; CDR2 reads YNNKEL (reference sequence).

There are a few counts of this clonotype. This sequence joins TRBV24-1 and TRBJ2-1; TRBD2 might be the D (7 bases). V dropped 3 bases and J dropped 2 bases, with 16 bases sitting between them. This CDR3 spans 17 amino acids. CDR1 and CDR2 from the germline V gene are KGHDR and SFDVKD. Here the CDR3 DNA reads TGTGCCACCAGTGATGGGGGGGCGGGACACCCCTACAATGAGCAGTTCTTC. Protein: CATSDGGAGHPYNEQFF.

The rearrangement links TRBV20-1 to TRBJ1-5; no clear D gene. The CDR3 loop spans 13 amino acids. CDR1 DFQATT and CDR2 SNEGSKA come from the germline V gene (reference sequence). The V end was cut by 3 bases, the J end by 5 bases, with 11 bases between. The CDR3 here is CSASSGGYQPQHF. As DNA, the CDR3 is TGCAGTGCTAGCTCGGGAGGTTATCAGCCCCAGCATTTT.

This clonotype was counted only a few times. J is TRBJ2-7 and V is TRBV20-1, with D possibly called TRBD1 or TRBD2 (5 bases each). Trimming took 1 base from V and 6 from J, leaving 10 bases between them. The germline gives CDR1 DFQATT, CDR2 SNEGSKA (reference sequence). The CDR3 has 12 amino acids. The CDR3 nucleotides read TGCAGTGCTAGAGTTTCCGGGGCCGAGCAGTACTTC. Translating gives CSARVSGAEQYF.

This clonotype has a count of ten or more. The chain uses TRBV5-1 and TRBJ2-3; TRBD2 might be the D (6 bases). CDR1 is SGHRS and CDR2 is YFSETQ in the germline V gene. The germline V and J ends were trimmed by 0 bases and 3 bases, with 11 bases remaining between them. This CDR3 has 15 amino acids. The chain's CDR3 is CASSLAGARTDTQYF. The CDR3 region has the DNA TGCGCCAGCAGCTTGGCGGGAGCGCGAACAGATACGCAGTATTTT.

The chain has TRBV20-1 and TRBJ2-1, with D tentatively TRBD2 (6 bases). There are 13 residues in the CDR3. CDR1 and CDR2 (germline): DFQATT, SNEGSKA (reference sequence). Trimming stripped 6 bases from V and 0 bases from J, with 9 bases between. The CDR3, as DNA: TGCAGTGCGGGGGGTTACTCCTACAATGAGCAGTTCTTC. Translation: CSAGGYSYNEQFF.

This chain uses TRBV29-1 with TRBJ2-2; 7 bases are shared with TRBD2. Germline CDR1 is SQVTM and CDR2 is ANQGSEA. Unmatched junction bases numbered 11, after V lost 6 bases and J lost 4 bases. This CDR3 spans 15 amino acids. The CDR3: CSVPSGGSGTGELFF. The CDR3 region has the DNA TGCAGCGTCCCCTCGGGGGGTAGCGGCACCGGGGAGCTGTTTTTT.

This clonotype was counted at least ten times. The V gene is TRBV29-1, the J gene TRBJ2-5; 9 bases align to TRBD2. V lost 1 base to trimming and J lost 7 bases; unmatched junction nucleotides: 7. Germline V gene sequence: CDR1 SQVTM, CDR2 ANQGSEA. CDR3 length equals 14 residues. CDR3 protein: CSVEGLAAEGTQYF. DNA of the CDR3: TGCAGCGTTGAAGGACTAGCGGCCGAAGGGACCCAGTACTTC. Variable domain in full (rest from reference TRBV29-1 and TRBJ2-5): SAVISQKPSRDICQRGTSLTIQCQVDSQVTMMFWYRQQPGQSLTLIATANQGSEATYESGFVIDKFPISRPNLTFSTLTVSNMSPEDSSIYLCSVEGLAAEGTQYFGPGTRLLVL.

With regard to this clonotype: The junction does not match germline at one end; this may be a read error. The rearrangement links TRBV5-6 to TRBJ2-7, with unresolved D. CDR1 SGHDT and CDR2 YYEEEE come from the germline V gene. The CDR3 is 13 amino acids. The CDR3: CASSPGPEYGQYF. The CDR3 nucleotides read TGTGCCAGCAGCCCCGGGCCAGAATACGGGCAGTACTTC.

This clonotype has just a few counts. The rearrangement links TRBV21-1 to TRBJ1-5. TRBV21-1 has pseudogene status. This CDR3 comprises 13 residues. The CDR3 nucleotides are TGTGCCAGCAGCAATCTTAGCAATCAGCCCCAGCATTTT. Its protein is CASSNLSNQPQHF.

This clonotype came up a few times. The rearrangement joins TRBV11-2 to TRBJ2-7; TRBD2 is a possible D gene (6 bases). Germline loops: CDR1 SGHAT, CDR2 FQNNGV. V was trimmed by 2 bases and J by 0 bases, leaving 14 bases between them. The CDR3 runs to 16 residues. The CDR3 nucleotides are TGTGCCAGCAGCTTAAACTACGGGAGACTCTCCTACGAGCAGTACTTC. Translating it yields CASSLNYGRLSYEQYF.

This clonotype has ten or more counts. The chain employs TRBV12-3 or TRBV12-4 and TRBJ2-4; 8 bases align to TRBD1. The CDR3 is made up of 14 amino acids. V shed 6 bases and J 5 bases; nucleotides not matched to a gene: 6. CDR3 in amino acids: CASRKSGGQNIQYF. For the CDR3, the DNA is TGTGCCAGCAGGAAATCAGGGGGCCAAAACATTCAGTACTTC.